These 16 T cell receptor beta chains were sequenced from one sample in a study of cytomegalovirus exposure and HLA in healthy donors. PCR involved 60 Vbeta and 13 Jbeta primers. Libraries were prepared by immunoSEQ multiplex PCR; TCRdb keeps only in-frame clonotypes and omits some of them. The table includes tens of thousands of clones, roughly 80% detected once. Sequencing input: PBMCs. Source of these receptors: a man between 60 and 75 years old in good health and CMV-seronegative.

There are a few counts of this clone. The rearrangement links TRBV6-5 to TRBJ2-5; 9 positions agree with TRBD2. CDR1 and CDR2 from the germline V gene are MNHEY and SVGAGI. Unmatched junction bases numbered 8, after V lost 7 bases and J lost 5 bases. The CDR3 loop spans 14 amino acids. The DNA of the CDR3 is TGTGCCAGCACTAAGGCGGGGGGGGGTGAGACCCAGTACTTC. This translates into CASTKAGGGETQYF.

The CDR3 region is CASSNSGTGNNEQFF. CDR3 nucleotide sequence: TGTGCCAGCAGCAATAGCGGGACGGGGAACAATGAGCAGTTCTTC. This chain uses TRBV7-2 with TRBJ2-1; 8 bases fit TRBD2. The CDR3 sequence is 15 residues long. V lost 5 bases to trimming and J lost 5 bases; unmatched junction nucleotides: 8. Per the germline V gene, CDR1 is SGHTA and CDR2 is FQGNSA. Combining the CDR3 with reference TRBV7-2 and TRBJ2-1 gives the whole variable domain GAGVSQSPSNKVTEKGKDVELRCDPISGHTALYWYRQSLGQGLEFLIYFQGNSAPDKSGLPSDRFSAERTGGSVSTLTIQRTQQEDSAVYLCASSNSGTGNNEQFFGPGTRLTVL.

This chain links TRBV11-2 with TRBJ1-3; D ambiguous. The CDR3 is made up of 16 amino acids. Germline CDR1 reads SGHAT; CDR2 reads FQNNGV. The germline V and J ends were trimmed by 6 bases and 0 bases, with 15 bases remaining between them. The CDR3 DNA reads as TGTGCCAGCAGTCAAAGGCCAGGACTCTCTGGAAACACCATATATTTT. As protein: CASSQRPGLSGNTIYF. The complete variable domain, with remaining parts taken from reference TRBV11-2 and TRBJ1-3, reads EAGVAQSPRYKIIEKRQSVAFWCNPISGHATLYWYQQILGQGPKLLIQFQNNGVVDDSQLPKDRFSAERLKGVDSTLKIQPAKLEDSAVYLCASSQRPGLSGNTIYFGEGSWLTVV.

This clone was recorded once. The chain employs TRBV7-9 and TRBJ2-7; TRBD2 might be the D (6 bases). This CDR3 has 12 residues. Germline-derived CDR1 and CDR2 are SEHNR and FQNEAQ (reference sequence). Trimming left V 2 bases short and J 4 bases short, with 6 bases between. The CDR3, as DNA: TGTGCCAGCAGCTTACGGGGGTACGAGCAGTACTTC. Protein product: CASSLRGYEQYF.

The chain couples TRBV19 to TRBJ2-3; perhaps TRBD2 as D (6 bases). Germline V lookup: CDR1 LNHDA, CDR2 SQIVND (reference sequence). Trimming took off 7 bases at V and 6 bases at J, with 17 bases between the two ends. The CDR3 extends over 14 amino acids. CDR3 nucleotides: TGTGCCAGTATTGGGGACTCGCTTGGGGATACGCAGTATTTT. This gives the protein CASIGDSLGDTQYF.

The gene calls are TRBV7-2 and TRBJ2-3; 15 bases agree with TRBD2. This CDR3 has 17 residues. V dropped 4 bases and J dropped 10; count of bases not matched to a gene: 12. Germline assignment: CDR1 SGHTA and CDR2 FQGNSA. CDR3 sequence (DNA): TGTGCCAGCAGCTCAGCCGGGACTAGCGGGGGGACTCTGGCGCAGTATTTT. It codes for CASSSAGTSGGTLAQYF.

The genes are TRBV11-1 and TRBJ2-1, with 7 bases that match TRBD1. This CDR3 is 13 amino acids long. Germline lookup yields CDR1 SGHAT and CDR2 FQDESV (reference sequence). V lost 4 bases and J lost 10; bases outside the gene matches: 7. The CDR3 region is CASSYDRAGEQFF. CDR3 sequence (DNA): TGTGCCAGCAGCTATGACAGGGCCGGGGAGCAGTTCTTC.

The genes are TRBV6-4 and TRBJ2-1, with TRBD2 matching 11 bases. The V segment lost 3 bases and the J segment 8 bases; nucleotides outside the gene matches: 6. CDR3 size: 15 residues. Germline CDR1 is MRHNA and CDR2 is SNTAGT. The CDR3 protein is CASSDGSGGADEQFF. The CDR3 DNA follows: TGTGCCAGCAGTGATGGTAGCGGGGGGGCAGATGAGCAGTTCTTC.

The V gene is TRBV15, the J gene TRBJ2-7, with unresolved D. Germline V lookup: CDR1 LNHNV, CDR2 YYDKDF (reference sequence). This CDR3 is built from 14 residues. V was shortened by 0 bases and J by 2 bases, with 8 bases between the two germline ends. This CDR3 reads CATSREVRTYEQYF. CDR3 nucleotide sequence: TGTGCCACCAGCAGAGAGGTCAGAACCTACGAGCAGTACTTC. Full variable domain (outside the CDR3, taken from reference TRBV15 and TRBJ2-7): DAMVIQNPRYQVTQFGKPVTLSCSQTLNHNVMYWYQQKSSQAPKLLFHYYDKDFNNEADTPDNFQSRRPNTSFCFLDIRSPGLGDTAMYLCATSREVRTYEQYFGPGTRLTVT.

The genes are TRBV6-1 and TRBJ2-2; 9 bases agree with TRBD1. The germline CDR1 and CDR2 sequences are MNHNS and SASEGT. The CDR3 sequence is 15 residues long. V shed 3 bases and J 6 bases; nucleotides not matched to a gene: 5. This chain's CDR3 is CASSDGQGTAGELFF. The CDR3 DNA reads TGTGCCAGCAGTGATGGACAGGGGACGGCCGGGGAGCTGTTTTTT.

The chain carries TRBV7-3 and TRBJ2-7; possible D gene TRBD1, 6 bases. Germline-derived CDR1 and CDR2 are SGHTA and FQGTGA. CDR3 length: 13 residues. Trimming pared 3 bases from V and 4 bases from J, leaving 10 bases between. The CDR3 nucleotides read TGTGCCAGCAGCTTTTTCAGGGGTTACGAGCAGTACTTC. Residues: CASSFFRGYEQYF.

The chain recombines TRBV19 with TRBJ2-3; 13 nucleotides match TRBD2. Losses at the gene ends were 5 bases for V and 4 bases for J; bases not matched to a gene: 6. CDR1 and CDR2 (germline): LNHDA, SQIVND (reference sequence). The CDR3 covers 16 residues. The CDR3 here is CASSRTSGGAADTQYF. The CDR3, as DNA: TGTGCCAGTAGTCGAACTAGCGGGGGGGCCGCAGATACGCAGTATTTT.

This chain links TRBV4-1 with TRBJ2-5, with D possibly matching TRBD1 (5 bases). Judging by the DNA end, TRBJ2-7 fits better; the J call may be wrong. The CDR3 totals 15 residues. Germline CDR1 reads MGHRA; CDR2 reads YSYEKL. CDR3 in amino acids: CASSQDGAVNYEQYF. The CDR3 DNA sequence: TGCGCCAGCAGCCAAGATGGGGCGGTAAACTACGAGCAGTACTTC.

This sequence joins TRBV5-1 and TRBJ2-5, with D perhaps TRBD2 (5 bases). The ends were cut back, 0 bases at V and 4 bases at J, with 13 bases in the middle. The germline CDR1 and CDR2 sequences are SGHRS and YFSETQ. The CDR3 covers 15 residues. The CDR3 nucleotides read TGCGCCAGCAGCTTGGGGGGAGTTCGTCGAGAGACCCAGTACTTC. It encodes CASSLGGVRRETQYF.

The chain links TRBV5-1 to TRBJ2-5; 12 nucleotides agree with TRBD2. CDR3 size: 16 residues. Trimming took 2 bases from V and 5 from J; bases not matched to a gene: 7. In germline, CDR1 is SGHRS, CDR2 YFSETQ. The CDR3 sequence: CASSFGGLAGQETQYF. CDR3 nucleotides: TGCGCCAGCAGCTTTGGCGGACTAGCGGGGCAGGAGACCCAGTACTTC.

This chain links TRBV30 with TRBJ2-7; 9 bases line up with TRBD1. The CDR3 contains 14 residues. The V and J ends lost 4 bases and 3 bases, in that order; junction bases with no gene match: 7. Germline assignment: CDR1 GTSNPN and CDR2 SVGIG (reference sequence). The CDR3 sequence is CAWMRDRDIYEQYF. The DNA for the CDR3 is TGTGCCTGGATGCGGGACAGGGATATCTACGAGCAGTACTTC. The entire variable domain, with the rest obtained from reference TRBV30 and TRBJ2-7, is as follows: SQTIHQWPATLVQPVGSPLSLECTVEGTSNPNLYWYRQAAGRGLQLLFYSVGIGQISSEVPQNLSASRPQDRQFILSSKKLLLSDSGFYLCAWMRDRDIYEQYFGPGTRLTVT.